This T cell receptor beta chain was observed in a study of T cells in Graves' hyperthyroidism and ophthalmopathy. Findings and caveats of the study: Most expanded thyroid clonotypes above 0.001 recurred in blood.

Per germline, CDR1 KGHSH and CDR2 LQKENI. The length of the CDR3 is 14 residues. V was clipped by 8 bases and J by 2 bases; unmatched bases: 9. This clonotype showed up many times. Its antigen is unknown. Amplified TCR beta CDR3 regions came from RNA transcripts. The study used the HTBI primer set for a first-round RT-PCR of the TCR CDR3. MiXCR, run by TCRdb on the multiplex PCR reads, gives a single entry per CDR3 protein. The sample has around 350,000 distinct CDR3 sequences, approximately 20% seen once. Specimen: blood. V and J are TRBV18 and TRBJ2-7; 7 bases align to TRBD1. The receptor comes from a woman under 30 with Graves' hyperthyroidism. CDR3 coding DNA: TGTGCCAGCAGTCTACAGGGGACCCCCTACGAGCAGTACTTC. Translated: CASSLQGTPYEQYF.